What follows describes a single T cell receptor beta chain. Germline CDR1 MGHDK, CDR2 SYGVNS. The CDR3 contains 15 residues. V dropped 1 base and J dropped 4 bases, with 13 bases sitting between them. This sample is part of a study of identical twins. TCRdb recomputed calls from the 5' RACE reads with MiXCR, one row per CDR3 protein. The sample lists 1.5 million to 2 million distinct CDR3 sequences; about 31% were seen once. The TCR sequence derives from a newborn girl in good health. J is TRBJ1-2 and V is TRBV25-1; D gene ambiguous. Sequencing used cord blood. This CDR3 is CASSEFGVSFYGYTF. CDR3 nucleotides: TGTGCCAGCAGTGAATTTGGAGTCAGCTTCTATGGCTACACCTTC.